The 7 T cell receptor beta chains presented below share a single source sample, sequenced in a study of blood T cell repertoires in COVID-19. Sequenced by immunoSEQ multiplex PCR; TCRdb stores in-frame clones only, minus some. The table lists 200,000 to 250,000 clones, over 80% of them singletons. The sample was PBMCs or T cells enriched from blood (not recorded which). The source of these receptors is a man aged 50 or older who had been exposed to COVID-19.

This chain uses TRBV27 with TRBJ1-2, with TRBD1 matching over 7 bases. The J segment lost 4 bases and the V segment lost 7 bases, leaving 15 bases of the junction unmatched. From germline, CDR1 is MNHEY and CDR2 SMNVEV (reference sequence). This CDR3 spans 16 amino acids. In DNA form, the CDR3 reads TGTGCCAGCAAACCGGGACAGAAAACTCCCATCTATGGCTACACCTTC. Its translation is CASKPGQKTPIYGYTF.

The count of this clone is one. The chain carries TRBV9 and TRBJ1-2, with TRBD1 as a possible D gene (6 bases). Trimming removed 4 bases at V and 5 bases at J, with 15 bases between. Per germline, CDR1 SGDLS and CDR2 YYNGEE. The CDR3 is 14 residues long. The CDR3 bases are TGTGCCAGCAGCCGGAATTATGGGACATATGGCTACACCTTC. This gives the protein CASSRNYGTYGYTF. Together with reference TRBV9 and TRBJ1-2, the CDR3 gives the full variable domain: DSGVTQTPKHLITATGQRVTLRCSPRSGDLSVYWYQQSLDQGLQFLIQYYNGEERAKGNILERFSAQQFPDLHSELNLSSLELGDSALYFCASSRNYGTYGYTFGSGTRLTVV.

The V gene is TRBV28, the J gene TRBJ1-1; the D is unclear. Trimming left V 2 bases short and J 3 bases short, with 10 bases between. From germline, CDR1 is MDHEN and CDR2 SYDVKM. This CDR3 has 14 amino acids. The CDR3 nucleotides are TGTGCCAGCAGTTTAGGGCGTTGGGACACTGAAGCTTTCTTT. Translating it yields CASSLGRWDTEAFF.

The V gene is TRBV18, the J gene TRBJ1-2; TRBD1 matches 10 bases. The CDR3 extends over 17 amino acids. Germline CDR1 is KGHSH and CDR2 is LQKENI. The V and J ends lost 6 bases and 3 bases, in that order; junction bases with no gene match: 13. The CDR3 here is CASSQAPAGTGDYGYTF. The CDR3 DNA reads TGTGCCAGCTCGCAAGCGCCAGCCGGGACAGGGGACTATGGCTACACCTTC.

The chain carries TRBV27 and TRBJ1-6, with D uncertain. Germline V lookup: CDR1 MNHEY, CDR2 SMNVEV (reference sequence). The V gene lost 7 bases and the J gene lost 7 bases, with 14 bases spanning the gap. The CDR3 extends over 14 amino acids. CDR3 DNA: TGTGCCAGCACCCACCGAGGCGGAAATTCACCCCTCCACTTT. This encodes CASTHRGGNSPLHF.

The CDR3, as DNA: TGCGCCAGCAGCCTCCCCGGGGGTTCTACTGAAGCTTTCTTT. It encodes CASSLPGGSTEAFF. The chain carries TRBV5-1 and TRBJ1-1; possibly TRBD1 for D (5 bases). This CDR3 is 14 amino acids long. V was clipped by 4 bases and J by 5 bases, with 15 bases between them. CDR1 and CDR2 from the germline V gene are SGHRS and YFSETQ.

The chain employs TRBV6-5 and TRBJ2-3; 7 bases are shared with TRBD1. Germline assignment: CDR1 MNHEY and CDR2 SVGAGI. After removal of 6 bases from V and 4 bases from J, the junction contained 4 bases not matched to a gene. The CDR3 is 13 amino acids. CDR3 region: CASSQGVPDTQYF. The CDR3, as DNA: TGTGCCAGCAGCCAGGGGGTGCCAGATACGCAGTATTTT.